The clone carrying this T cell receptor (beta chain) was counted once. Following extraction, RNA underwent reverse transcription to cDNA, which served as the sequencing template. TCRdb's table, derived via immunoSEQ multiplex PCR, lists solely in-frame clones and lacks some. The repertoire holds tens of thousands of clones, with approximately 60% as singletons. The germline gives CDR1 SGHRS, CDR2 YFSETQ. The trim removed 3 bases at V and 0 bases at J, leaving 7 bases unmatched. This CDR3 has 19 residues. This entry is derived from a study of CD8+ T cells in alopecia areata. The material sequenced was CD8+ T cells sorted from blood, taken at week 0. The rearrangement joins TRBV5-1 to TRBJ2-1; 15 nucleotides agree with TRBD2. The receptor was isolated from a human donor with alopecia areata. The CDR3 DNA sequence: TGCGCCAGCAGCTCGGGACTAGCGGGGGGCCTACCCTCCTACAATGAGCAGTTCTTC. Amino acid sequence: CASSSGLAGGLPSYNEQFF. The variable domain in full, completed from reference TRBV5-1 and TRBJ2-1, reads KAGVTQTPRYLIKTRGQQVTLSCSPISGHRSVSWYQQTPGQGLQFLFEYFSETQRNKGNFPGRFSGRQFSNSRSEMNVSTLELGDSALYLCASSSGLAGGLPSYNEQFFGPGTRLTVL.